This passage covers 29 T cell receptor beta chains from one sample sequenced in a study of T cell changes during pregnancy in multiple sclerosis. Assay: immunoSEQ multiplex PCR; the TCRdb copy retains only in-frame clones and omits some. Among about 40,000 clones listed, around 90% were seen once. The sequencing sample was made of PBMCs (not recorded whether the cells were cultured). All receptors come from a female donor with multiple sclerosis, enrolled in a pregnancy study.

The CDR3 DNA reads TGTGCCAGCAGCCCCAACGGAGCCTCTGGAAACACCATATATTTT. This codes for CASSPNGASGNTIYF. V usage is TRBV4-2 and J usage is TRBJ1-3; D call uncertain. Germline-derived CDR1 and CDR2 are LGHNA and YNFKEQ. V was clipped by 4 bases and J by 0 bases, with 10 bases between them. The CDR3 is made up of 15 amino acids.

The V gene is TRBV19, the J gene TRBJ1-3, with TRBD1 matching over 7 bases. Unmatched junction bases numbered 7, after V lost 7 bases and J lost 4 bases. The CDR3 loop spans 14 amino acids. Germline values: CDR1 LNHDA, CDR2 SQIVND (reference sequence). The CDR3 coding sequence is TGTGCCAGTACGCGAACAGGGGTCGGAAACACCATATATTTT. Translated: CASTRTGVGNTIYF.

The table lists this clone with a count of one. CDR3 loop: CASSLQRGEQYF. The CDR3 DNA is TGTGCCAGCAGTCTTCAGAGGGGCGAGCAGTACTTC. The chain links TRBV6-5 to TRBJ2-7, with D perhaps TRBD1 or TRBD2 (5 bases each). The germline gives CDR1 MNHEY, CDR2 SVGAGI. The CDR3 runs to 12 residues. V lost 5 bases and J lost 6, with 11 bases in between.

This sequence joins TRBV11-1 and TRBJ2-6, with D possibly being TRBD1 (6 bases). CDR1 and CDR2 (germline): SGHAT, FQDESV (reference sequence). Trimming took 3 bases from V and 0 from J, leaving 9 bases between them. The CDR3 covers 16 residues. This CDR3 reads CASSFGQYSGANVLTF. The CDR3 DNA sequence: TGTGCCAGCAGCTTTGGACAGTACTCTGGGGCCAACGTCCTGACTTTC.

A few counts support this clone. The genes are TRBV6-5 and TRBJ2-3; 7 nucleotides match TRBD2. This CDR3 comprises 16 residues. Unmatched junction bases numbered 7, after V lost 0 bases and J lost 4 bases. The germline V gene has CDR1 MNHEY and CDR2 SVGAGI. The CDR3 is CASSYSAGEGADTQYF. CDR3 nucleotide sequence: TGTGCCAGCAGTTACTCGGCGGGGGAGGGCGCAGATACGCAGTATTTT.

The chain joins TRBV29-1 to TRBJ2-7, with a possible D match to TRBD1 (5 bases). The CDR3 consists of 15 residues. Germline values: CDR1 SQVTM, CDR2 ANQGSEA. V lost 0 bases, J lost 6 bases, and 18 bases lay in between. The CDR3 DNA sequence: TGCAGCGTTGAAGATGGTACAGTAGGGGCCCTCGAGCAGTACTTC. Translated, it gives CSVEDGTVGALEQYF.

The chain carries TRBV6-1 and TRBJ2-2; TRBD2 matches 8 bases. The germline CDR1 and CDR2 sequences are MNHNS and SASEGT. The CDR3 spans 15 residues. Losses at the gene ends were 8 bases for V and 3 bases for J; bases not matched to a gene: 8. The CDR3 loop reads CASLILAGDTGELFF. For the CDR3, the DNA is TGTGCCAGCCTTATCCTAGCGGGTGACACCGGGGAGCTGTTTTTT.

The count of this clone is one. This chain joins TRBV9 and TRBJ1-1; maybe TRBD1 (6 bases). Germline V gives CDR1 SGDLS, CDR2 YYNGEE. The CDR3 spans 14 residues. V was cut by 5 bases and J by 4 bases, with 15 bases left in between. The CDR3 DNA reads TGTGCCAGCAGTCTCAGAGGAGGGGGCACTGAAGCTTTCTTT. Translating gives CASSLRGGGTEAFF.

The gene calls are TRBV13 and TRBJ1-3; no clear D gene. Germline V lookup: CDR1 PRHDT, CDR2 FYEKMQ (reference sequence). The ends were cut back, 2 bases at V and 3 bases at J, with 11 bases in the middle. The CDR3 spans 15 residues. CDR3 coding DNA: TGTGCCAGCAGCTTAAAGCGGCAGGTTGGAAACACCATATATTTT. Its translation is CASSLKRQVGNTIYF.

The V call is TRBV7-8, the J call TRBJ1-3; 9 nucleotides line up with TRBD1. J lost 6 bases, V lost 0 bases, and 9 bases had no gene match. The V gene's germline CDR1 is SGHVS and CDR2 FQNEAQ. This CDR3 contains 17 residues. The CDR3: CASSLALIGDRVNTIYF. The CDR3 DNA reads as TGTGCCAGCAGCTTAGCGCTAATAGGGGACAGGGTAAACACCATATATTTT.

The chain recombines TRBV5-6 with TRBJ2-7, with a weak D call TRBD1 (6 bases). CDR1 and CDR2 (germline): SGHDT, YYEEEE. This CDR3 has 14 amino acids. The V end was cut by 3 bases, the J end by 7 bases, with 17 bases between. The CDR3 loop reads CASSWGQEAREQYF. In DNA form, the CDR3 reads TGTGCCAGCAGCTGGGGACAAGAAGCCAGGGAGCAGTACTTC.

The chain is built from TRBV10-3 and TRBJ1-2; 8 bases align to TRBD1. After removal of 3 bases from V and 4 bases from J, the junction contained 7 bases not matched to a gene. The CDR3 spans 15 residues. Germline V gene sequence: CDR1 ENHRY, CDR2 SYGVKD. The CDR3 here is CAISDRDRRLYGYTF. The CDR3, as DNA: TGTGCCATCAGTGACCGGGACAGGCGCCTCTATGGCTACACCTTC.

The V call is TRBV29-1, the J call TRBJ2-7; unclear D gene. Germline loops: CDR1 SQVTM, CDR2 ANQGSEA. The CDR3 extends over 10 amino acids. Trimming took off 4 bases at V and 6 bases at J, with 7 bases between the two ends. CDR3 loop: CSVGGSEQYF. The CDR3 nucleotides are TGCAGCGTTGGGGGTTCCGAGCAGTACTTC.

The chain uses TRBV27 and TRBJ1-2; tentatively, D is TRBD1 (5 bases). V lost 3 bases and J lost 2, with 7 bases in between. The CDR3 is 13 amino acids. Germline loops: CDR1 MNHEY, CDR2 SMNVEV (reference sequence). The CDR3 reads CASSLTANYGYTF. The CDR3 DNA reads as TGTGCCAGCAGTTTGACAGCAAACTATGGCTACACCTTC.

This clone has just a few counts. The V gene is TRBV11-2, the J gene TRBJ1-2, with D perhaps matching TRBD1 (5 bases). V was trimmed by 2 bases and J by 5 bases, leaving 12 bases between them. The CDR3 has 14 residues. CDR1 SGHAT and CDR2 FQNNGV come from the germline V gene. CDR3 DNA sequence: TGTGCCAGCAGCTTACTTTGGGACTCATATGGCTACACCTTC. Translation: CASSLLWDSYGYTF.

The chain carries TRBV11-2 and TRBJ2-5; 9 bases are a match to TRBD2. The CDR3 is 18 residues long. CDR1 is SGHAT and CDR2 is FQNNGV in the germline V gene. Germline trimming cut 1 base from V and 2 bases from J; bases unmatched to any gene: 11. CDR3 sequence reads: CASSLAGLAGAGQETQYF. The CDR3 DNA follows: TGTGCCAGCAGCTTAGCCGGTTTAGCGGGAGCAGGGCAAGAGACCCAGTACTTC. Supplemented by reference TRBV11-2 and TRBJ2-5, the full variable domain reads EAGVAQSPRYKIIEKRQSVAFWCNPISGHATLYWYQQILGQGPKLLIQFQNNGVVDDSQLPKDRFSAERLKGVDSTLKIQPAKLEDSAVYLCASSLAGLAGAGQETQYFGPGTRLLVL.

The chain employs TRBV10-3 and TRBJ2-5; the match to TRBD1 covers 11 bases. Germline V gene lookup returns CDR1 ENHRY and CDR2 SYGVKD. Trimming cost V 6 bases and J 5 bases; bases outside gene matches: 5. There are 14 residues in the CDR3. The CDR3 is CAIRGQGEWETQYF. In DNA form, the CDR3 reads TGTGCCATCAGGGGACAGGGGGAGTGGGAGACCCAGTACTTC.

This sequence joins TRBV2 and TRBJ2-5; 8 positions agree with TRBD2. The J call is in doubt because the DNA end fits TRBJ2-7 better. CDR3 length: 13 residues. The germline CDR1 and CDR2 sequences are SNHLY and FYNNEI. Here the CDR3 reads CASSEALADEQYF. CDR3 nucleotides: TGTGCCAGCAGTGAAGCACTAGCGGACGAGCAGTACTTC.

The chain recombines TRBV10-1 with TRBJ1-3; possibly TRBD1 for D (6 bases). CDR1 is WNHNN, CDR2 SYGVQD, per germline (reference sequence). Trimming pared 3 bases from V and 7 bases from J, leaving 16 bases between. The CDR3 runs to 15 residues. The CDR3 sequence: CASSDGGEGRNTIYF. The CDR3 DNA reads TGCGCCAGCAGTGACGGGGGCGAGGGGCGGAACACCATATATTTT.

The rearrangement joins TRBV7-2 to TRBJ2-1, with a tentative D call TRBD1 (5 bases). Between the trimmed V and J ends, which lost 4 bases and 5 bases, there was a span of 21 bases. Looked up from germline, CDR1 is SGHTA and CDR2 is FQGNSA. The CDR3 has 17 amino acids. CDR3 residues: CASSSPSGKRLDNEQFF. Here the CDR3 DNA reads TGTGCCAGCAGCTCGCCTTCAGGGAAACGGCTAGACAATGAGCAGTTCTTC.

The CDR3 bases are TGTGCCAGCAGTTCGAGGCTAGCGGGGTCCTACAATGAGCAGTTCTTC. Translation gives CASSSRLAGSYNEQFF. This chain connects TRBV9 to TRBJ2-1, with 9 nucleotides matching TRBD2. The V and J ends lost 5 bases and 1 base, in that order; junction bases with no gene match: 7. The germline V gene encodes CDR1 SGDLS and CDR2 YYNGEE. This CDR3 spans 16 amino acids.

The chain is built from TRBV2 and TRBJ2-7, with D possibly being TRBD2 (6 bases). The germline CDR1 and CDR2 sequences are SNHLY and FYNNEI. The CDR3 is 14 amino acids. V was pared by 5 bases and J by 4 bases, with 15 bases between. The CDR3 spells CASSPETSLYEQYF. The CDR3 nucleotides read TGTGCCAGCAGTCCTGAGACTAGTTTGTACGAGCAGTACTTC.

This clone has only one observation. V is TRBV19 and J is TRBJ1-1; D unclear. The V and J ends lost 3 bases and 3 bases respectively, with 14 bases between them. The CDR3 is 15 amino acids. From germline, CDR1 is LNHDA and CDR2 SQIVND (reference sequence). The CDR3 is CASSMVRSRDTEAFF. In nucleotides, the CDR3 is TGTGCCAGTAGTATGGTGAGGAGTCGGGACACTGAAGCTTTCTTT.

The V gene is TRBV11-2, the J gene TRBJ2-1, with TRBD2 identical over 9 bases. The CDR3 is 17 amino acids. V was clipped by 4 bases and J by 0 bases; unmatched bases: 7. The germline CDR1 and CDR2 sequences are SGHAT and FQNNGV. CDR3 amino acids: CASSSTSGLSSYNEQFF. In nucleotides, the CDR3 is TGTGCCAGCAGCTCAACTAGCGGGCTGAGCTCCTACAATGAGCAGTTCTTC. The entire variable domain, with the rest obtained from reference TRBV11-2 and TRBJ2-1, is as follows: EAGVAQSPRYKIIEKRQSVAFWCNPISGHATLYWYQQILGQGPKLLIQFQNNGVVDDSQLPKDRFSAERLKGVDSTLKIQPAKLEDSAVYLCASSSTSGLSSYNEQFFGPGTRLTVL.

J is TRBJ2-1 and V is TRBV27, with TRBD2 matching over 12 bases. Germline V gene data show CDR1 as MNHEY and CDR2 as SMNVEV (reference sequence). Losses at the gene ends were 7 bases for V and 12 bases for J; bases not matched to a gene: 10. The CDR3 extends over 14 amino acids. CDR3 in DNA: TGTGCCAGCATGGAGACTAGCGGGAGTGCCCCGCAGTTCTTC. It yields the protein CASMETSGSAPQFF.

The rearrangement joins TRBV9 to TRBJ1-2; D ambiguous. Germline CDR1 is SGDLS and CDR2 is YYNGEE. V was pared by 0 bases and J by 8 bases, with 11 bases between. CDR3 length: 13 residues. CDR3 sequence (DNA): TGTGCCAGCAGCGTAGTGAAGGGCGGAGGCTACACCTTC. Protein sequence: CASSVVKGGGYTF.

This clone appeared once. This sequence joins TRBV19 and TRBJ1-2; 7 bases are a match to TRBD1. CDR1 is LNHDA, CDR2 SQIVND, per germline (reference sequence). Trimming removed 9 bases from V and 7 bases from J; junction bases left unmatched: 8. This CDR3 contains 12 residues. CDR3 in DNA: TGTGCCAGCCGACAGGGAGGAGCTGGCTACACCTTC. It is translated as CASRQGGAGYTF.

The genes are TRBV7-7 and TRBJ2-7; 11 bases fit TRBD2. CDR1 is SSHAT, CDR2 FNYEAQ, per germline (reference sequence). The CDR3 length is 12 residues. CDR3 nucleotide sequence: TGTGCTATTCTAGCGGGGGGCTACGAGCAGTACTTC. Amino acid sequence: CAILAGGYEQYF.

This chain uses TRBV2 with TRBJ2-3; weak D call: TRBD2 (5 bases). In germline, CDR1 is SNHLY, CDR2 FYNNEI. The V gene lost 5 bases and the J gene lost 1 base, with 10 bases spanning the gap. This CDR3 has 14 residues. The CDR3 DNA follows: TGTGCCAGCAGTTGGAGGTTGGGCACAGATACGCAGTATTTT. Translated: CASSWRLGTDTQYF.